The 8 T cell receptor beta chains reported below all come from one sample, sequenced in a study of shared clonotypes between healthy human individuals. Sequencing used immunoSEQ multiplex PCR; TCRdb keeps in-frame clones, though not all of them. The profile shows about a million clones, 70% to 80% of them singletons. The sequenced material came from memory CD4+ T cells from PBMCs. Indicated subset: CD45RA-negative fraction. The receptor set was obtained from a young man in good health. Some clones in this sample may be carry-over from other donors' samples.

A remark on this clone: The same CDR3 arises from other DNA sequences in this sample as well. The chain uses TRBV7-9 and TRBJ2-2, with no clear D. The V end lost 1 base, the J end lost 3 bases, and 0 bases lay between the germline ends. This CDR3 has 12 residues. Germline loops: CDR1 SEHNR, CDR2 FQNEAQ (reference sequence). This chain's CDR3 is CASSLDTGELFF. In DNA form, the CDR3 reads TGTGCCAGCAGCTTAGACACCGGGGAGCTGTTTTTT.

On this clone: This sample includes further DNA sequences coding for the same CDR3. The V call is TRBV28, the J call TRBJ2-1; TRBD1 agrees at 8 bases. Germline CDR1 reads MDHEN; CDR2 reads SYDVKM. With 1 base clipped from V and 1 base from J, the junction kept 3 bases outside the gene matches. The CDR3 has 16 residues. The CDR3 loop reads CASSLSGQGSYNEQFF. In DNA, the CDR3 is TGTGCCAGCAGTTTATCAGGACAGGGTTCCTACAATGAGCAGTTCTTC.

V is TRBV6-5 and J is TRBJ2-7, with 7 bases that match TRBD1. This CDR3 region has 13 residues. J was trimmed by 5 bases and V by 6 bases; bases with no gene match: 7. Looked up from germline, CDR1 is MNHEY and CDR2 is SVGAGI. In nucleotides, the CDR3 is TGTGCCAGCAGAAGGGACAGATTAAACGAGCAGTACTTC. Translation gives CASRRDRLNEQYF.

CDR3 amino acids: CAWSVGSRTGGGGEQYF. CDR3 sequence (DNA): TGTGCCTGGAGTGTGGGATCGAGAACAGGGGGTGGGGGCGAGCAGTACTTC. V usage is TRBV30 and J usage is TRBJ2-7; 8 positions match TRBD1. Germline loops: CDR1 GTSNPN, CDR2 SVGIG (reference sequence). With 0 bases clipped from V and 6 bases from J, the junction kept 16 bases outside the gene matches. This CDR3 spans 17 amino acids.

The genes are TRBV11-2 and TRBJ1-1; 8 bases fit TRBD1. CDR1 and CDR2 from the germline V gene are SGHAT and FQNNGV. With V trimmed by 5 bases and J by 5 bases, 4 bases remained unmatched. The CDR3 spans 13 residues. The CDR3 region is CASSPGTGTEAFF. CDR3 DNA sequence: TGTGCCAGCAGCCCAGGGACAGGAACTGAAGCTTTCTTT.

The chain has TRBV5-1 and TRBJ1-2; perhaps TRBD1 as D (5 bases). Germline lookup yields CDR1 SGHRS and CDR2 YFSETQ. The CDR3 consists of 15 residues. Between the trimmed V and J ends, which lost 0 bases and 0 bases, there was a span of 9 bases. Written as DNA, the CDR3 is TGCGCCAGCAGCTTGGACGAGGGGTCTAACTATGGCTACACCTTC. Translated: CASSLDEGSNYGYTF.

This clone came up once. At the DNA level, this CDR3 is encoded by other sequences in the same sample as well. The CDR3 region is CSARDRGEQYF. In DNA, the CDR3 is TGCAGTGCTAGAGACAGAGGCGAGCAGTACTTC. The chain has TRBV20-1 and TRBJ2-7; D is undetermined. V was shortened by 0 bases and J by 6 bases, with 6 bases between the two germline ends. CDR3 length equals 11 residues. CDR1 is DFQATT, CDR2 SNEGSKA, per germline (reference sequence).

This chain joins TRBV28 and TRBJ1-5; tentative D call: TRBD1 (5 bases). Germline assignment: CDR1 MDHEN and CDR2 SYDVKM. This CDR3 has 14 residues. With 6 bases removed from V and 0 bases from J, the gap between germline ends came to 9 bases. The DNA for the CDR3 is TGTGCCAGCAGGGGGACGAATAGCAATCAGCCCCAGCATTTT. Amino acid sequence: CASRGTNSNQPQHF.